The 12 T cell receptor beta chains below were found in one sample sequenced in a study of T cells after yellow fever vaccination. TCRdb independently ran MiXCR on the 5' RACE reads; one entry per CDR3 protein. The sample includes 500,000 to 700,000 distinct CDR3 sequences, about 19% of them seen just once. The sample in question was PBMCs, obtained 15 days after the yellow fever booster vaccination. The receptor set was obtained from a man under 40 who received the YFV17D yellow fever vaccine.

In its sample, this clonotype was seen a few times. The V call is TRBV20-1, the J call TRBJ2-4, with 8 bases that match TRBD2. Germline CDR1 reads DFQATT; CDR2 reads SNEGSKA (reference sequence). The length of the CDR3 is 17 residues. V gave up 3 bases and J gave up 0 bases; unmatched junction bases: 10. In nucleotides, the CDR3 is TGCAGTGCTAGTGGGACTAGGACAACCTTAGCCAAAAACATTCAGTACTTC. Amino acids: CSASGTRTTLAKNIQYF.

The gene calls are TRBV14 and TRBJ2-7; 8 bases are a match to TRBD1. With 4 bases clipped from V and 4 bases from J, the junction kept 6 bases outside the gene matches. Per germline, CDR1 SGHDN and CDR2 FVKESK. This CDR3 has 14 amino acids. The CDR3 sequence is CASSRSGQGYEQYF. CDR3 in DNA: TGTGCCAGCAGCCGATCAGGACAGGGATACGAGCAGTACTTC.

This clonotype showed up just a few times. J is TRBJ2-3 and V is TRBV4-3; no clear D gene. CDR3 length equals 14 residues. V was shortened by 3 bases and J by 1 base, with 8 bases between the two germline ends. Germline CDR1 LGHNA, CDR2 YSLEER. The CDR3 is CASSHQTGTDTQYF. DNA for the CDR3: TGCGCCAGCAGCCACCAAACGGGCACAGATACGCAGTATTTT.

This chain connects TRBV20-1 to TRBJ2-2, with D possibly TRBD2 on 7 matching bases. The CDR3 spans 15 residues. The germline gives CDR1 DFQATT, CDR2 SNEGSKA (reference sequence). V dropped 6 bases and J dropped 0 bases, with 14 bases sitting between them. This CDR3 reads CSAGGPFANTGELFF. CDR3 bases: TGCAGTGCCGGGGGGCCGTTCGCGAACACCGGGGAGCTGTTTTTT.

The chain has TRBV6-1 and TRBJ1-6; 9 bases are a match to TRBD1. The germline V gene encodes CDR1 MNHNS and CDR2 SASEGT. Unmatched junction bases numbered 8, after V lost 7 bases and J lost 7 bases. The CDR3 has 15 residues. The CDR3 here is CASNQQGALNSPLHF. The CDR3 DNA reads TGTGCCAGCAACCAACAGGGGGCTCTAAATTCACCCCTCCACTTT.

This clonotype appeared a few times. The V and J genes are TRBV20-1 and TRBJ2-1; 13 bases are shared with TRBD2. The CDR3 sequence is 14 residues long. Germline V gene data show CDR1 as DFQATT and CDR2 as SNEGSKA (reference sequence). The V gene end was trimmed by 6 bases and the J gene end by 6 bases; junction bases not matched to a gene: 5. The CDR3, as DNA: TGCAGTGCAACGGGACTAGCGGGAACCAATGAGCAGTTCTTC. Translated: CSATGLAGTNEQFF.

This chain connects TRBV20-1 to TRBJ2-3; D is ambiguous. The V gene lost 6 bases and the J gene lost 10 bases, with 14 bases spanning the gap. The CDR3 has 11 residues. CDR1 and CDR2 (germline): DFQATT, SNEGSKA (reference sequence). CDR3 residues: CSALGPRAQYF. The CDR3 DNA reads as TGCAGTGCCCTGGGCCCCCGGGCGCAGTATTTT.

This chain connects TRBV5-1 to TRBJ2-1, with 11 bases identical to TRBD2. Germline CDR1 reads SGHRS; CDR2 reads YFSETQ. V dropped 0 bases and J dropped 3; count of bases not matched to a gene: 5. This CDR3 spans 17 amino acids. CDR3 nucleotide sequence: TGCGCCAGCAGCTTGGTTAAGACTAGCGGGAACTACAATGAGCAGTTCTTC. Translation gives CASSLVKTSGNYNEQFF.

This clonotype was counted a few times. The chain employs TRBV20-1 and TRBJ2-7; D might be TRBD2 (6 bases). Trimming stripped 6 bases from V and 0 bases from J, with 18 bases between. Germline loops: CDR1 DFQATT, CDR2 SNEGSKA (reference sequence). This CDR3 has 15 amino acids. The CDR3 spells CSANPSGVLSYEQYF. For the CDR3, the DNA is TGCAGTGCAAACCCTTCGGGGGTCCTCTCCTACGAGCAGTACTTC.

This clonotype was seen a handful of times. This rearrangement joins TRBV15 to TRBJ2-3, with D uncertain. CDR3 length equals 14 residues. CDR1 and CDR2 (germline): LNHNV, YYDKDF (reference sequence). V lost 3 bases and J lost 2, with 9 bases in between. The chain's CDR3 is CATSRDPITDTQYF. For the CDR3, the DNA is TGTGCCACCAGCAGGGACCCCATCACAGATACGCAGTATTTT.

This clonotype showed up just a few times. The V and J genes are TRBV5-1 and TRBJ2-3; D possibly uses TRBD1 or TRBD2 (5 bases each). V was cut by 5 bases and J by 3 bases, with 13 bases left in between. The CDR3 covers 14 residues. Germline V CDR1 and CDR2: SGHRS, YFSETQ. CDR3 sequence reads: CASRFGTPTDTQYF. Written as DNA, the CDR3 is TGCGCCAGCAGGTTCGGGACGCCGACAGATACGCAGTATTTT.

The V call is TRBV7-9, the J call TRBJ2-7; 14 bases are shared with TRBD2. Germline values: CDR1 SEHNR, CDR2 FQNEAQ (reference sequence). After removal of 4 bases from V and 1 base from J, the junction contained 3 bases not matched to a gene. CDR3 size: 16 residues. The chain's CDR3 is CASSSGLAGESYEQYF. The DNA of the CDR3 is TGTGCCAGCAGCTCGGGACTAGCGGGAGAATCCTACGAGCAGTACTTC. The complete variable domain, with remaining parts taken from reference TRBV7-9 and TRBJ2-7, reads DTGVSQNPRHKITKRGQNVTFRCDPISEHNRLYWYRQTLGQGPEFLTYFQNEAQLEKSRLLSDRFSAERPKGSFSTLEIQRTEQGDSAMYLCASSSGLAGESYEQYFGPGTRLTVT.